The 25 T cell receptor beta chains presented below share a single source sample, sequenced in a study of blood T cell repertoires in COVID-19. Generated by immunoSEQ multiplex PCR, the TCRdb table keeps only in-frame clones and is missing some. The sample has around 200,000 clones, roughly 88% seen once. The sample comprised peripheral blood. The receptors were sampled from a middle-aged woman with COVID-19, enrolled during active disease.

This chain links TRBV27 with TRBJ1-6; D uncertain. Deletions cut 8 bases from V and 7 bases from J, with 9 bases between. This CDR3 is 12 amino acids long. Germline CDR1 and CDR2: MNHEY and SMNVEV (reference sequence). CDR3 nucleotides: TGTGCCAGCTTCAGAGGCAATTCACCCCTCCACTTT. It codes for CASFRGNSPLHF.

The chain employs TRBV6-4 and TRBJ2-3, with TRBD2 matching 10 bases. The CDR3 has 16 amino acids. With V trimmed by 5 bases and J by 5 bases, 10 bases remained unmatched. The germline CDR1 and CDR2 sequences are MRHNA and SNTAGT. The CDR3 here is CASSFNPSGGIDTQYF. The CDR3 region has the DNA TGTGCCAGCAGTTTTAACCCTAGCGGGGGAATAGATACGCAGTATTTT.

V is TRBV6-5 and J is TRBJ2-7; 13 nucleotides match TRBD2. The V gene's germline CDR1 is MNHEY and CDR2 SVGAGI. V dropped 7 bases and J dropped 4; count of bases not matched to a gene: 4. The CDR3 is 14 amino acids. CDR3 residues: CASTRLAGGYEQYF. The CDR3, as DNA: TGTGCCAGCACCAGACTAGCGGGGGGTTACGAGCAGTACTTC.

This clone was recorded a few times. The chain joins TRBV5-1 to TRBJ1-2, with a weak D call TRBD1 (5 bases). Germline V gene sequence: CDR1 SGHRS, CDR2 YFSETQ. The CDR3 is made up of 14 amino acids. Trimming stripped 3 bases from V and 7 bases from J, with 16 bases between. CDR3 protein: CASSSGTFSPGYTF. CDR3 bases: TGCGCCAGCAGCTCGGGGACTTTTTCACCTGGCTACACCTTC.

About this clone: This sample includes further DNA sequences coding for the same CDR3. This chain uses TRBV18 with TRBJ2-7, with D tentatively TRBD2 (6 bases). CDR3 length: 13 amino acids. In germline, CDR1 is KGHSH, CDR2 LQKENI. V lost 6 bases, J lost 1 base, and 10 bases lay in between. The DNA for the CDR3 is TGTGCCAGCTCCCGGGACTCATCCTACGAGCAGTACTTC. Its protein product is CASSRDSSYEQYF.

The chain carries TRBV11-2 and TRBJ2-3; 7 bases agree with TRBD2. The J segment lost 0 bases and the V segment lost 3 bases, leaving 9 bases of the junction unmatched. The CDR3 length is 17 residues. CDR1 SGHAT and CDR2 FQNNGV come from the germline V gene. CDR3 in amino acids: CASSFNRAGLSTDTQYF. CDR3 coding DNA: TGTGCCAGCAGCTTCAATCGAGCGGGGTTAAGCACAGATACGCAGTATTTT.

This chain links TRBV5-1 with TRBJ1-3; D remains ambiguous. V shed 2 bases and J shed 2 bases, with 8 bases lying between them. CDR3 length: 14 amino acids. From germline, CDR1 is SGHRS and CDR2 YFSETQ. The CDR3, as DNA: TGCGCCAGCAGCTTCCCCAGCGCTGGAAACACCATATATTTT. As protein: CASSFPSAGNTIYF. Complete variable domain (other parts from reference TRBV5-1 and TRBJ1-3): KAGVTQTPRYLIKTRGQQVTLSCSPISGHRSVSWYQQTPGQGLQFLFEYFSETQRNKGNFPGRFSGRQFSNSRSEMNVSTLELGDSALYLCASSFPSAGNTIYFGEGSWLTVV.

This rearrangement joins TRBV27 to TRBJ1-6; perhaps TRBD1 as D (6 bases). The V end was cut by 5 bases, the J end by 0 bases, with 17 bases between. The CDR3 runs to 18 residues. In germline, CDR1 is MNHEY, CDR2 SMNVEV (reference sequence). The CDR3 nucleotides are TGTGCCAGCAGTCCGCTCCCACAGGGAAGCTCCTATAATTCACCCCTCCACTTT. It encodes CASSPLPQGSSYNSPLHF.

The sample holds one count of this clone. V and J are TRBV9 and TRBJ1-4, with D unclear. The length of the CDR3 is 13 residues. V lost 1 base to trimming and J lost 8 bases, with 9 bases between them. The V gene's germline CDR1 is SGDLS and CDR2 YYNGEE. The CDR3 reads CASSVRAGEKLFF. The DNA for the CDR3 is TGTGCCAGCAGCGTACGTGCCGGGGAAAAACTGTTTTTT.

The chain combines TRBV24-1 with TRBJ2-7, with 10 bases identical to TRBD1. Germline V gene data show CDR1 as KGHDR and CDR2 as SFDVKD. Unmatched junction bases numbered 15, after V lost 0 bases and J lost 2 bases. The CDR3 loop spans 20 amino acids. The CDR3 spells CATSDLVSGTGVGSTYEQYF. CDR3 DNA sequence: TGTGCCACCAGTGATTTGGTCTCCGGGACAGGGGTGGGTAGCACCTACGAGCAGTACTTC.

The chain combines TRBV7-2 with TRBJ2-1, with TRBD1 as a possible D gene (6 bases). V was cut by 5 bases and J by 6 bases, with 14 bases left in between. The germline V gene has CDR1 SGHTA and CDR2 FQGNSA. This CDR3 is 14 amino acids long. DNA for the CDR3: TGTGCCAGCAGCCAGGGGACATTGGGCAATGAGCAGTTCTTC. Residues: CASSQGTLGNEQFF.

Here the CDR3 reads CSVDGTAFEAFF. The CDR3 bases are TGCAGCGTTGATGGGACAGCATTTGAAGCTTTCTTT. The chain combines TRBV29-1 with TRBJ1-1, with 7 bases that match TRBD1. Germline assignment: CDR1 SQVTM and CDR2 ANQGSEA. V was pared by 3 bases and J by 7 bases, with 5 bases of the junction left unmatched. The CDR3 has 12 amino acids.

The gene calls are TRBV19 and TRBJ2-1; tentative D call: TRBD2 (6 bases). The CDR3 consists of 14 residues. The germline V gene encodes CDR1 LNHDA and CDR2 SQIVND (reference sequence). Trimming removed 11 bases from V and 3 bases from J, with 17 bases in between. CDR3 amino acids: CAAGASERYNEQFF. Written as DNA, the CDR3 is TGTGCCGCAGGCGCTAGCGAACGCTACAATGAGCAGTTCTTC.

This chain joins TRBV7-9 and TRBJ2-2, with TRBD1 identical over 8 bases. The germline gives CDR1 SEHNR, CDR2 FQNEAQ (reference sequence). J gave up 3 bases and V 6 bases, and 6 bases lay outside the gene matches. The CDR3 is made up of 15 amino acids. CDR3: CASSSQGGYTGELFF. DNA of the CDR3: TGTGCCAGCAGTTCACAGGGGGGATACACCGGGGAGCTGTTTTTT.

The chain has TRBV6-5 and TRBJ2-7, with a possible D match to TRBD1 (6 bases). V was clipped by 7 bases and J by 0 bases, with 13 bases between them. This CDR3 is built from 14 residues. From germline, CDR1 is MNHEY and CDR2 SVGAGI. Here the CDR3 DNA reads TGTGCCAGCAAAGGACAGAGTGTCTCCTACGAGCAGTACTTC. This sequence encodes CASKGQSVSYEQYF.

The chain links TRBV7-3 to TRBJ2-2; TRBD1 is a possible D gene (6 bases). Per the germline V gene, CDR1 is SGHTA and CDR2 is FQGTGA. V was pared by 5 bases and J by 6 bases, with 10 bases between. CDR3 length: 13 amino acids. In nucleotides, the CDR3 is TGTGCCAGCAGCCCACAGGGTCCCGGGGAGCTGTTTTTT. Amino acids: CASSPQGPGELFF. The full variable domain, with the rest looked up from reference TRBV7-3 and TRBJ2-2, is GAGVSQTPSNKVTEKGKYVELRCDPISGHTALYWYRQSLGQGPEFLIYFQGTGAADDSGLPNDRFFAVRPEGSVSTLKIQRTERGDSAVYLCASSPQGPGELFFGEGSRLTVL.

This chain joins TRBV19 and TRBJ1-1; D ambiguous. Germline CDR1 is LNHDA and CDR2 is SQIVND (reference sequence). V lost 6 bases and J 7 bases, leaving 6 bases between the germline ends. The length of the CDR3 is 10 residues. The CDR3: CASRDFEAFF. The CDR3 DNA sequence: TGTGCCAGTAGGGACTTTGAAGCTTTCTTT. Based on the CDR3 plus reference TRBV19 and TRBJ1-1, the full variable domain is DGGITQSPKYLFRKEGQNVTLSCEQNLNHDAMYWYRQDPGQGLRLIYYSQIVNDFQKGDIAEGYSVSREKKESFPLTVTSAQKNPTAFYLCASRDFEAFFGQGTRLTVV.

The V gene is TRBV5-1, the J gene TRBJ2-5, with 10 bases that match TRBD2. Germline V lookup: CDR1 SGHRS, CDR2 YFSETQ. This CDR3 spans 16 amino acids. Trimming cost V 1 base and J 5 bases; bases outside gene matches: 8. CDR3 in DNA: TGCGCCAGCAGCTTGACGCTAGCGGGGGTTAGGGAGACCCAGTACTTC. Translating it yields CASSLTLAGVRETQYF. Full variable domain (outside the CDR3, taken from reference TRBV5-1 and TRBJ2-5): KAGVTQTPRYLIKTRGQQVTLSCSPISGHRSVSWYQQTPGQGLQFLFEYFSETQRNKGNFPGRFSGRQFSNSRSEMNVSTLELGDSALYLCASSLTLAGVRETQYFGPGTRLLVL.

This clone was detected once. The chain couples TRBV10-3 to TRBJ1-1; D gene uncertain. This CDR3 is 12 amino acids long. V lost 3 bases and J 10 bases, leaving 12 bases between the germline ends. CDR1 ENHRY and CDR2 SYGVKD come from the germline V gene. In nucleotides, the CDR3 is TGTGCCATCAGTGAATCGGGATTGGGAGCTTTCTTT. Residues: CAISESGLGAFF.

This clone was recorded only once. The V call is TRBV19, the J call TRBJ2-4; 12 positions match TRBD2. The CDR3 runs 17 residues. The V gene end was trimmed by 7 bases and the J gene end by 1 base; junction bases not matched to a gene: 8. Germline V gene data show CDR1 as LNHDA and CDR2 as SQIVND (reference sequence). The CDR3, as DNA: TGTGCCAGTATGGGACTAGCGGGTGGAATGGCCAAAAACATTCAGTACTTC. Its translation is CASMGLAGGMAKNIQYF.

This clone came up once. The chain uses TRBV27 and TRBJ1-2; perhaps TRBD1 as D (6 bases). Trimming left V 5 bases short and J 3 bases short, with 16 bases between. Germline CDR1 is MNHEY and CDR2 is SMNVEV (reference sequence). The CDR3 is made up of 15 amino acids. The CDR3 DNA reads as TGTGCCAGCAGTACCGGACAGAGTCCTTACTATGGCTACACCTTC. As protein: CASSTGQSPYYGYTF.

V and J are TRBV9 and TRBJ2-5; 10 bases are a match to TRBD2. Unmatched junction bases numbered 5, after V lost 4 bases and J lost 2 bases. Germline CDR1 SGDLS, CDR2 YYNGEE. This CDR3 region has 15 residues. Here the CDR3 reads CASSPRTSGQETQYF. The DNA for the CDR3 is TGTGCCAGCAGCCCTCGGACTAGCGGACAAGAGACCCAGTACTTC.

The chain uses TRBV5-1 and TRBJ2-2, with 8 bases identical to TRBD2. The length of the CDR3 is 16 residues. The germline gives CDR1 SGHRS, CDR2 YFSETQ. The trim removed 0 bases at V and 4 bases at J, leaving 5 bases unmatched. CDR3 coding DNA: TGCGCCAGCAGCTTGGCCGGGACTAGGACCACCGGGGAGCTGTTTTTT. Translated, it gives CASSLAGTRTTGELFF.

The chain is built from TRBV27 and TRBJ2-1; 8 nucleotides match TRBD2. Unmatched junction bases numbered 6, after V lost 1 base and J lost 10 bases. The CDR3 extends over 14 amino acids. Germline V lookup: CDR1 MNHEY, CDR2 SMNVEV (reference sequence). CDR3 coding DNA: TGTGCCAGCAGTTTATTAGAGCGGGGGCGGGAGCAGTTCTTC. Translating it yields CASSLLERGREQFF.

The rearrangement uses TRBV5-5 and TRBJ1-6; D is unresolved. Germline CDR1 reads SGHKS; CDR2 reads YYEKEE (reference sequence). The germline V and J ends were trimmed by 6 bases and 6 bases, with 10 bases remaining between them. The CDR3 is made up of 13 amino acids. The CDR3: CASTDGGNSPLHF. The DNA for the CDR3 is TGTGCCAGCACAGACGGCGGTAATTCACCCCTCCACTTT.